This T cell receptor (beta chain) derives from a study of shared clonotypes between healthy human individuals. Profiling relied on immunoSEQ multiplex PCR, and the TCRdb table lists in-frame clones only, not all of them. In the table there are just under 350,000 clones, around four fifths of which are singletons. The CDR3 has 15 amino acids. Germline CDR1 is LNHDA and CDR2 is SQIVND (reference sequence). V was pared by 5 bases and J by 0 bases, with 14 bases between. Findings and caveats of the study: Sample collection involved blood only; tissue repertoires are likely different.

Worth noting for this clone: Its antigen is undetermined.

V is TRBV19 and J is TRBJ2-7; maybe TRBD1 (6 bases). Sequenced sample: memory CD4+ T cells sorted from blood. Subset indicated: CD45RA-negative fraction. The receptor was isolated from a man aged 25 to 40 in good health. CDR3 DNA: TGTGCCAGTAGTCCAGGACAGCCTAACTCCTACGAGCAGTACTTC. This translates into CASSPGQPNSYEQYF.